This T cell receptor (beta chain) is from a study of blood T cell repertoires in COVID-19. Study-wide background: Collection of acute and convalescent COVID-19 samples took place in the United States, Italy and Spain.

Trimming stripped 0 bases from V and 11 bases from J, with 11 bases between. Germline V CDR1 and CDR2: SGHRS, YFSETQ. This CDR3 is built from 12 residues. Followed over time, Seattle patients had been enrolled while infection was active. Clones were sequenced by immunoSEQ multiplex PCR, and TCRdb holds only the in-frame ones, with some missing. Among around 370,000 clones listed, roughly 90% were seen once. Sequenced material: peripheral blood. V usage is TRBV5-1 and J usage is TRBJ1-1; D gene uncertain. The sequence derives from a woman aged 70 to 79 with COVID-19, enrolled during active disease. In DNA form, the CDR3 reads TGCGCCAGCAGCTTGGATACGGGAATGGCTTTCTTT. Encoded protein: CASSLDTGMAFF.